These T cell receptor beta chains were read from a single sample in a study of beta chain features in type 1 diabetes. Clones were sequenced by immunoSEQ multiplex PCR, and TCRdb holds only the in-frame ones, with some missing. Of approximately 600,000 clones listed, around 12% were seen once; the top ten hold around 0.12%. The sequenced material came from naive CD4+ T cells from blood. These receptors were taken from a man aged 30-40 years with type 1 diabetes. The CDR3 runs from the conserved cysteine through the conserved F or W. D genes are given only for firm matches. Size is stated for part of the rows, as once, few or many counts, or as a class when the clone is expanded.

size	D	J	V	CDR3	DNA
-	-	TRBJ2-1	TRBV9	CASSVGEKQFF	TGTGCCAGCAGCGTAGGGGAGAAGCAGTTCTTC
few	TRBD2	TRBJ2-3	TRBV5-1	CASSFLLGRERTDTQYF	TGCGCCAGCAGCTTCCTTCTTGGGAGGGAGCGCACAGATACGCAGTATTTT
few	-	TRBJ1-4	TRBV5-1	CASSLSTTNEKLFF	TGCGCCAGCAGCTTGTCCACAACTAATGAAAAACTGTTTTTT
few	-	TRBJ1-3	TRBV6-5	CASSRDTSGNTIYF	TGTGCCAGCAGCCGCGACACCTCTGGAAACACCATATATTTT
-	-	TRBJ1-5	TRBV7-3	CASSPTSDQPQHF	TGTGCCAGCAGCCCCACCTCAGATCAGCCCCAGCATTTT
-	TRBD1	TRBJ1-4	TRBV25-1	CASSDDGTGEKLFF	TGTGCCAGCAGTGATGATGGGACAGGTGAAAAACTGTTTTTT
-	-	TRBJ2-6	TRBV7-2	CASSLPGGTAGANVLTF	TGTGCCAGCAGCCTGCCAGGGGGGACGGCTGGGGCCAACGTCCTGACTTTC
-	TRBD2	TRBJ2-5	TRBV9	CASSVGEGSQYF	TGTGCCAGCAGCGTAGGGGAGGGGAGCCAGTACTTC
-	-	TRBJ1-4	TRBV28	CASSLSQGYKNEKLFF	TGTGCCAGCAGTTTATCACAGGGCTACAAAAATGAAAAACTGTTTTTT
-	-	TRBJ1-6	TRBV5-4	CASSVGTAGNSPLHF	TGTGCCAGCAGCGTCGGGACGGCCGGGAATTCACCCCTCCACTTT
few	-	TRBJ1-5	TRBV11-2	CASSPGNQPQHF	TGTGCCAGCAGCCCAGGGAATCAGCCCCAGCATTTT
-	TRBD1	TRBJ2-2	TRBV7-2	CASTPQGADTGELFF	TGTGCCAGCACCCCACAGGGGGCAGACACCGGGGAGCTGTTTTTT
-	TRBD1	TRBJ1-4	TRBV5-8	CASTFLGTGTATNEKLFF	TGTGCCAGCACCTTCCTCGGGACAGGCACTGCAACTAATGAAAAACTGTTTTTT
once	-	TRBJ1-2	TRBV19	CASTAGRLGYTF	TGTGCCAGTACTGCAGGGAGGCTTGGCTACACCTTC
-	-	TRBJ2-7	TRBV4-2	CASSTRQFSYEQYF	TGTGCCAGCAGCACTCGACAGTTCTCCTACGAGCAGTACTTC
-	-	TRBJ2-7	TRBV7-2	CASSGGGTEGYEQYF	TGTGCCAGCTCTGGGGGCGGGACAGAGGGCTACGAGCAGTACTTC
few	-	TRBJ1-3	TRBV28	CASSSLLQGNTIYF	TGTGCCAGCAGTTCACTCCTTCAGGGAAACACCATATATTTT